These 12 T cell receptor beta chains originate from one sample sequenced in a study of T cell clonality in common variable immunodeficiency. Study results and caveats: Reportedly, TCR beta sequences from common variable immunodeficiency showed fewer deletions and N-nucleotide insertions.

Sequencing used immunoSEQ multiplex PCR; TCRdb keeps in-frame clones, though not all of them. The sample gives some 22,000 clones, none seen only once, and the top ten clones hold roughly 9.6%. No antigen is known for these receptors. Sequenced sample: peripheral blood mononuclear cells. Every receptor here comes from a human donor with common variable immunodeficiency.

About this clone itself: A much larger clone lies one base from this, so it may be a read error. The sequenced fragment ends 3 residues before the CDR3 boundary, so the rest is inferred from the germline J gene. The gene calls are TRBV19 and TRBJ2-1, with TRBD2 identical over 14 bases. The CDR3 runs 17 residues. Trimming at V came to 5 bases and at J to 7 bases, leaving 10 bases not matched to a gene. The V gene's germline CDR1 is LNHDA and CDR2 SQIVND (reference sequence). The CDR3 sequence: CASSPGLAGEPTNEQFF. The sequenced part of the CDR3 DNA is TGTGCCAGTAGTCCGGGACTAGCGGGGGAGCCTACGAATGAG.

This clone was seen more than once but under ten times. The read finishes 3 residues shy of the CDR3 end, and the germline J gene is used to complete it. The chain has TRBV30 and TRBJ1-4, with a tentative D call TRBD1 (6 bases). Germline CDR1 and CDR2: GTSNPN and SVGIG (reference sequence). The CDR3 length is 12 residues. V was clipped by 5 bases and J by 10 bases, with 14 bases between them. The CDR3 is CAWGGGGPKLFF. CDR3 DNA, as far as it was read: TGTGCCTGGGGGGGCGGAGGGCCAAAA.

This clone was seen a handful of times. The CDR3 end is not reached by the read, which stops 3 residues before it; the germline J gene fills it in. The chain joins TRBV6-1 to TRBJ2-2; TRBD1 aligns across 9 bases. This CDR3 is 15 amino acids long. The ends lost 3 bases at V and 4 bases at J; junction bases unmatched: 3. In germline, CDR1 is MNHNS, CDR2 SASEGT. CDR3 protein: CASSENRGRTGELFF. CDR3 bases read: TGTGCCAGCAGTGAGAACAGGGGGCGCACCGGGGAG.

In this sample, this clone turned up a few times. The DNA ends 3 residues before the CDR3 does, and the rest of the CDR3 is filled in from the germline J gene. The V gene is TRBV19, the J gene TRBJ1-5, with D maybe TRBD1 (5 bases). The germline gives CDR1 LNHDA, CDR2 SQIVND (reference sequence). The CDR3 covers 16 residues. The ends were cut back, 3 bases at V and 3 bases at J, with 15 bases in the middle. CDR3 residues: CASSMMFGRDNQPQHF. CDR3 DNA (partial): TGTGCCAGTAGTATGATGTTTGGCAGGGACAATCAGCCC.

The sample holds many counts of this clone. Sequencing ends 3 residues short of the CDR3 end; the germline J gene provides the rest. The V gene is TRBV7-2, the J gene TRBJ2-7; 7 bases map to TRBD2. Trimming removed 6 bases from V and 0 bases from J; junction bases left unmatched: 5. Per the germline V gene, CDR1 is SGHTA and CDR2 is FQGNSA. This CDR3 is built from 14 residues. CDR3 residues: CASSQSGASYEQYF. The sequenced CDR3 bases are TGTGCCAGCAGTCAAAGCGGGGCCTCCTACGAG. Filled out from reference TRBV7-2 and TRBJ2-7, the complete variable domain reads GAGVSQSPSNKVTEKGKDVELRCDPISGHTALYWYRQSLGQGLEFLIYFQGNSAPDKSGLPSDRFSAERTGGSVSTLTIQRTQQEDSAVYLCASSQSGASYEQYFGPGTRLTVT.

About this clone: The DNA ends 3 residues before the CDR3 does, and the rest of the CDR3 is filled in from the germline J gene. The chain links TRBV7-9 to TRBJ1-1, with D tentatively TRBD1 (5 bases). The CDR3 covers 12 residues. The V gene's germline CDR1 is SEHNR and CDR2 FQNEAQ (reference sequence). V lost 7 bases, J lost 7 bases, and 13 bases lay in between. The CDR3 is CASTLSGGEAFF. Partial CDR3 DNA: TGTGCCAGCACCCTGTCCGGGGGTGAA.

This clone was observed many times. Incomplete CDR3 DNA: TGTGCCATCACAGCAGGGGACACAGATACG. Protein product: CAITAGDTDT. The full CDR3 protein is CAITAGDTDTQYF. The chain is built from TRBV10-3 and TRBJ2-3, with TRBD1 as a possible D gene (6 bases). The read falls 3 residues short of the CDR3 end, and the missing part is taken from the germline J gene. Looked up from germline, CDR1 is ENHRY and CDR2 is SYGVKD. Trimming took off 7 bases at V and 2 bases at J, with 10 bases between the two ends. The CDR3 sequence is 13 residues long.

This clone has more than one count but fewer than ten. The junction shows a germline mismatch at one end, possibly a read error. The missing CDR3 end, 3 residues past where the read stops, is filled in from the germline J gene. The gene calls are TRBV7-7 and TRBJ2-5, with a possible D match to TRBD1 (6 bases). The CDR3 has 14 residues. Germline loops: CDR1 SSHAT, CDR2 FNYEAQ (reference sequence). CDR3 DNA (partial): TGTGCTAGCAGCCCAGATGGGGGCAGAGAGACC. Translating it yields CASSPDGGRET. In full, the CDR3 is CASSPDGGRETQYF.

This clone appeared many times. The CDR3 is cut off 3 residues early in the read; its end comes from the germline J gene. The V and J genes are TRBV11-2 and TRBJ2-5, with D possibly being TRBD2 (5 bases). Germline V lookup: CDR1 SGHAT, CDR2 FQNNGV. V was cut by 1 base and J by 2 bases, with 11 bases left in between. This CDR3 contains 15 residues. The CDR3 DNA, read in part, is TGTGCCAGCAGCTTAGGGGCGGGCCCACAAGAGACC. Protein sequence: CASSLGAGPQET. The CDR3 in full is CASSLGAGPQETQYF. Filled out from reference TRBV11-2 and TRBJ2-5, the complete variable domain reads EAGVAQSPRYKIIEKRQSVAFWCNPISGHATLYWYQQILGQGPKLLIQFQNNGVVDDSQLPKDRFSAERLKGVDSTLKIQPAKLEDSAVYLCASSLGAGPQETQYFGPGTRLLVL.

In this sample, this clone turned up many times. The CDR3 end is not reached by the read, which stops 3 residues before it; the germline J gene fills it in. This chain links TRBV29-1 with TRBJ1-2, with a tentative D call TRBD1 (5 bases). The CDR3 runs 14 residues. Germline CDR1 is SQVTM and CDR2 is ANQGSEA. V was pared by 3 bases and J by 2 bases, with 13 bases between. Partial CDR3 DNA: TGCAGCGTTGATGCAGGGAAGGGCAACTATGGC. Translated: CSVDAGKGNYG. The whole CDR3 sequence is CSVDAGKGNYGYTF.

To note about this clone: The CDR3 end is not reached by the read, which stops 3 residues before it; the germline J gene fills it in. The chain recombines TRBV18 with TRBJ1-1; 7 bases fit TRBD1. Germline-derived CDR1 and CDR2 are KGHSH and LQKENI. CDR3 length: 14 residues. V gave up 4 bases and J gave up 5 bases; unmatched junction bases: 7. CDR3 DNA (partial): TGTGCCAGCTCACAAGACAGGGTTAATACTGAA. Encoded protein: CASSQDRVNTE. The CDR3 in its entirety is CASSQDRVNTEAFF.

A remark on this clone: Its ends do not fully match the called genes, so a read error is possible. The CDR3 is cut off 3 residues early in the read; its end comes from the germline J gene. V usage is TRBV2 and J usage is TRBJ2-3; 8 bases agree with TRBD2. This CDR3 region has 14 residues. Germline V CDR1 and CDR2: SNHLY, FYNNEI. The CDR3 bases that were read are TGTACCAGCAACCGAGCGGGGGTGGAAGATACG. Its protein is CTSNRAGVEDT. The full-length CDR3 reads as CTSNRAGVEDTQYF.